This is a list of T cell receptor beta chains from one sample in a study of OX40 agonist ivuxolimab in advanced cancers. Sequencing was performed with immunoSEQ multiplex PCR; in TCRdb, only in-frame clones are kept and a portion is missing. The sample records 15,000 to 25,000 clones, approximately 79% being singletons. Specimen: CD4+ or CD8+ T cells sorted from blood, collected in a trial of the OX40 agonist ivuxolimab. The receptors derive from an adult with an advanced solid tumor such as melanoma, head and neck, liver or kidney cancer. CDR3s include the opening cysteine and the closing phenylalanine or tryptophan. Each record gives: D gene, clone size, J gene, V gene, CDR3 DNA, CDR3 protein. The D gene is left open where the match is weak. Not every row has a clone size; where given, it reads once, few, many or a size class.

NA,few,TRBJ1-6,TRBV12-5,TGTGCTAGTGGTTTGGTACTTGGCGGAAGCTCCTATAATTCACCCCTCCACTTT,CASGLVLGGSSYNSPLHF
NA,NA,TRBJ2-2,TRBV7-2,TGTGCCAGCAGCTTAGCTAGGGCCGGGGAGCTGTTTTTT,CASSLARAGELFF
NA,few,TRBJ1-6,TRBV4-2,TGTGCCAGCAGCCCCCGACCAGACAAGAATTCACCCCTCCACTTT,CASSPRPDKNSPLHF
TRBD1,NA,TRBJ1-2,TRBV11-2,TGTGCCAGCAGCTATGGACAGGGGCGCTATGGCTACACCTTC,CASSYGQGRYGYTF
NA,NA,TRBJ1-5,TRBV11-2,TGTGCCAGCAGCCGACAGCGAAAGCCCCAGCATTTT,CASSRQRKPQHF
TRBD2,NA,TRBJ2-1,TRBV29-1,TGCAGCGTTGAAGTTGGTAGGACTAGCGGGTACAATGAGCAGTTCTTC,CSVEVGRTSGYNEQFF
NA,NA,TRBJ1-5,TRBV28,TGTGCCAGCAGCCCAATCGACGGTTACAATCAGCCCCAGCATTTT,CASSPIDGYNQPQHF
NA,NA,TRBJ2-7,TRBV18,TGTGCCAGCTCACCAGGCGACAAAATATCCTACGAGCAGTACTTC,CASSPGDKISYEQYF
NA,NA,TRBJ2-7,TRBV12-5,TGTGCTAGTGGTTCTCTCGCACCGGGCCTTGTATGGCAGTACTTC,CASGSLAPGLVWQYF
NA,NA,TRBJ2-1,TRBV5-1,TGCGCCAGCAGCTTGGACTACGCGGGCAATGAGCAGTTCTTC,CASSLDYAGNEQFF
NA,once,TRBJ2-1,TRBV12-5,TGTGCTAGTGGTTTGGGAGACTCCAATGAGCAGTTCTTC,CASGLGDSNEQFF
TRBD1,few,TRBJ1-1,TRBV30,TGTGCCTGGGGAGGACAGGGGGGGAACATGAACACTGAAGCTTTCTTT,CAWGGQGGNMNTEAFF
NA,NA,TRBJ1-2,TRBV5-8,TGTGCCAGCAGCTTGCCGGGACATAAGAACTATGGCTACACCTTC,CASSLPGHKNYGYTF
NA,NA,TRBJ2-3,TRBV7-2,TGTGCCAGCAGCACATTCGGGGATACGCAGTATTTT,CASSTFGDTQYF
TRBD1,once,TRBJ1-2,TRBV10-1,TGCGCCACCTACGGGACAGGGGTAGACTATGGCTACACCTTC,CATYGTGVDYGYTF
TRBD1,NA,TRBJ2-7,TRBV28,TGTGCCAGCAGACAGGGGCGGTACTACGAGCAGTACTTC,CASRQGRYYEQYF
TRBD2,NA,TRBJ2-3,TRBV7-6,TGTGCCAGCAGCCCCTTTGCGGGGGGGCCAGGGAGCACAGATACGCAGTATTTT,CASSPFAGGPGSTDTQYF
NA,NA,TRBJ1-5,TRBV6-6,TGTGCCAGCAGTTACTCGCACAGCCGGGATCAGCCCCAGCATTTT,CASSYSHSRDQPQHF
NA,NA,TRBJ1-2,TRBV7-8,TGTGCCAGCAGCTTAGCGCTTGGGCAGGGCGCGAGGGGCTACACCTTC,CASSLALGQGARGYTF
NA,NA,TRBJ1-1,TRBV2,TGTGCCAGCAAGCCTGGGGAGGGCTGGGCCACTGAAGCTTTCTTT,CASKPGEGWATEAFF
NA,NA,TRBJ2-7,TRBV10-3,TGTGCCATCAAGCCGGGTCCACGAACCTACGAGCAGTACTTC,CAIKPGPRTYEQYF
TRBD2,NA,TRBJ2-1,TRBV4-3,TGCGCCAGCAGCCAAGTAGCGGGAGGGCCTAACAATGAGCAGTTCTTC,CASSQVAGGPNNEQFF
NA,NA,TRBJ2-1,TRBV2,TGTGCCAGCAGTGGGACAACCAATGAGCAGTTCTTC,CASSGTTNEQFF
NA,once,TRBJ1-5,TRBV19,TGTGCCAGTAGTATGGGGGTAGGGACCCAGCCCCAGCATTTT,CASSMGVGTQPQHF
NA,NA,TRBJ1-5,TRBV6-6,TGTGCCAGCAGTTACATTGGGGGCAATCAGCCCCAGCATTTT,CASSYIGGNQPQHF
TRBD1,NA,TRBJ1-2,TRBV29-1,TGCAGCTCGAAACGGACAGGGGGTGTCGGCTACACCTTC,CSSKRTGGVGYTF
TRBD2,NA,TRBJ2-1,TRBV5-1,TGCGCCAGCAGACCACCTGGGGCGGGAGGGCATTTTGAGCAGTTCTTC,CASRPPGAGGHFEQFF
TRBD1,NA,TRBJ2-5,TRBV19,TGTGCCAGTAGTACCGACAGGGGGGGCTTCCCCGTGGAGACCCAGTACTTC,CASSTDRGGFPVETQYF
NA,NA,TRBJ1-4,TRBV5-4,TGTGCCAGCAGCTTGGGGGGCGAGTCGGCTAATGAAAAACTGTTTTTT,CASSLGGESANEKLFF
NA,NA,TRBJ1-5,TRBV6-1,TGTGCCAGCAGTAGTCAGGCGGCTCAGCCCCAGCATTTT,CASSSQAAQPQHF
TRBD1,once,TRBJ2-5,TRBV5-1,TGCGCCAGCGGCCTAGGACAGGCCTCGCGGGAGACCCAGTACTTC,CASGLGQASRETQYF
TRBD1,few,TRBJ1-2,TRBV5-1,TGCGCCAGCAGCAGGGGGCGGGCTGGCTACACCTTC,CASSRGRAGYTF
NA,NA,TRBJ2-1,TRBV7-2,TGTGCCAGCAGCTTAGGGGGGGTAATGTCTACTTTGAATGAGCAGTTCTTC,CASSLGGVMSTLNEQFF
NA,NA,TRBJ1-2,TRBV19,TGTGCCAGTAGTACCGGGACATTGGATGGCTACACCTTC,CASSTGTLDGYTF
TRBD2,once,TRBJ2-1,TRBV5-6,TGTGCCAGCAGCCCCGGGACTAGCAGAGCCAATGAGCAGTTCTTC,CASSPGTSRANEQFF
NA,NA,TRBJ1-1,TRBV7-2,TGTGCCAGCAGTCGGACTCCTAAGGGTGCTGAAGCTTTCTTT,CASSRTPKGAEAFF
TRBD1,NA,TRBJ1-6,TRBV25-1,TGTGCCAGCAAGGGGGGGGACAGATCACCCCTCCACTTT,CASKGGDRSPLHF
NA,NA,TRBJ1-2,TRBV7-9,TGTGCCAGCAGCTTAAGGACCGGTTCTAATGGCTACACCTTC,CASSLRTGSNGYTF
TRBD1,NA,TRBJ2-3,TRBV7-2,TGTGCCAGCAGCCAAGGACAGGGGGGAGATACGCAGTATTTT,CASSQGQGGDTQYF
TRBD1,NA,TRBJ2-2,TRBV2,TGTGCCAGCAGGAAGGACAGGGCCACCGGGGAGCTGTTTTTT,CASRKDRATGELFF
NA,once,TRBJ2-5,TRBV7-2,TGTGCCAGCAGCTTAGGTACCTACCAAGAGACCCAGTACTTC,CASSLGTYQETQYF
TRBD1,NA,TRBJ1-4,TRBV28,TGTGCCAGCAGGGACAGGGGTGCAACTAATGAAAAACTGTTTTTT,CASRDRGATNEKLFF
TRBD1,NA,TRBJ1-2,TRBV19,TGTGCCAGTAGTACCCTCGGACAGGGTTTATATGGCTACACCTTC,CASSTLGQGLYGYTF